This paragraph covers one T cell receptor beta chain sequence. This specimen belongs to a study of T cells in localized non-small cell lung cancer. Data came from immunoSEQ multiplex PCR; TCRdb stores just in-frame clones and leaves some out. Counted here are about 36,000 clones, around nine tenths occurring once; the ten biggest clones make up less than 8.5%. CDR1 and CDR2 (germline): SGHNT, YYREEE (reference sequence). V lost 4 bases, J lost 4 bases, and 7 bases stayed unmatched. The CDR3 loop spans 14 amino acids. V usage is TRBV5-4 and J usage is TRBJ1-1; 7 bases are shared with TRBD1. The sequencing here drew on peripheral blood, taken before any cancer treatment. The source is a woman aged 35-75 years with stage I lung adenocarcinoma. In DNA form, the CDR3 reads TGTGCCAGCAGCCAGTCGACAGGGCGCACTGAAGCTTTCTTT. Amino acid sequence: CASSQSTGRTEAFF.